Shown below are 2 T cell receptor beta chains from a single sample sequenced in a study of T cell responses to AZD1222 COVID-19 vaccine (dated by TCRdb to the early 2020s). The library was prepared using the immunoSEQ multiplex PCR assay. TCRdb's version of the immuneACCESS table is confined to in-frame rearrangements and falls short of the full clone set. An unresolved V gene accounts for under half of the shortfall where checked; the remainder is of unknown origin. In this sample the table shows under 150,000 clones, about nine tenths of which occur a single time. More than 6% of the sample rests with the top ten. The sample's time point label is to be understood as: baseline before first vaccination. Material: peripheral blood, obtained on day 0 of AZD1222 vaccination. These receptors came from an adult in good health.

The rearrangement links TRBV6-1 to TRBJ2-6; no clear D. The ends were cut back, 0 bases at V and 4 bases at J, with 10 bases in the middle. The CDR3 extends over 16 amino acids. Germline-derived CDR1 and CDR2 are MNHNS and SASEGT. In nucleotides, the CDR3 is TGTGCCAGCAGTGAAGCCCCAATGGGGGGGGCCAACGTCCTGACTTTC. Translation: CASSEAPMGGANVLTF.

This rearrangement joins TRBV18 to TRBJ2-5; D unresolved. In germline, CDR1 is KGHSH, CDR2 LQKENI. This CDR3 has 13 amino acids. The V gene lost 3 bases and the J gene lost 2 bases, with 7 bases spanning the gap. For the CDR3, the DNA is TGTGCCAGCTCACCGCCAGGTCAAGAGACCCAGTACTTC. Translated, it gives CASSPPGQETQYF.